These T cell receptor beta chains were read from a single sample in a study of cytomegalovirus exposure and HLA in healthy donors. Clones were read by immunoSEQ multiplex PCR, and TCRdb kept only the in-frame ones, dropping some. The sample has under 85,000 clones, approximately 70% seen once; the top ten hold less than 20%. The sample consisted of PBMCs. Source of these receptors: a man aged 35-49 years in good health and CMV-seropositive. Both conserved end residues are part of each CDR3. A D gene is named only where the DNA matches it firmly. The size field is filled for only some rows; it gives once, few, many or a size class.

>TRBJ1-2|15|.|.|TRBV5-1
CASSLTLGGESGYTF
TGCGCCAGCAGCTTGACCTTAGGCGGGGAAAGTGGCTACACCTTC
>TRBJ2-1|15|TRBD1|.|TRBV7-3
CASSRFGQGGFEQFF
TGTGCCAGCAGCCGATTTGGACAGGGTGGTTTTGAGCAGTTCTTC
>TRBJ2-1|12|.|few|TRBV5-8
CASSLELHEQFF
TGTGCCAGCAGCTTGGAGCTCCATGAGCAGTTCTTC
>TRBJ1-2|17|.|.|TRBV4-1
CASSSRAGLEFFYGYTF
TGCGCCAGCAGCTCCAGAGCGGGGTTGGAATTCTTCTATGGCTACACCTTC
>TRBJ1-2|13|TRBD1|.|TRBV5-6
CASSRQGVNGYTF
TGTGCCAGCAGCCGGCAGGGGGTAAATGGCTACACCTTC
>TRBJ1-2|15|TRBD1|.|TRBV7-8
CASSPGQGGAYGYTF
TGTGCCAGCAGCCCAGGACAGGGGGGGGCCTATGGCTACACCTTC
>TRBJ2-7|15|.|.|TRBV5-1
CASSDPTAAGYEQYF
TGCGCCAGCAGCGACCCGACAGCCGCAGGGTACGAGCAGTACTTC
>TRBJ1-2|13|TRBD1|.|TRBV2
CASSEGQGTGYTF
TGTGCCAGCAGTGAGGGACAGGGAACTGGCTACACCTTC
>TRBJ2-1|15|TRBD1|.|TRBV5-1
CASSLDQGAYNEQFF
TGCGCCAGCAGCTTGGATCAGGGGGCTTACAATGAGCAGTTCTTC
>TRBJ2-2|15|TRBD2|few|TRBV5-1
CASWLASGLTGELFF
TGCGCCAGCTGGCTCGCTAGCGGGTTGACCGGGGAGCTGTTTTTT
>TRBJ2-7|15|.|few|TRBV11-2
CASSFLALSSYEQYF
TGTGCCAGCAGCTTCTTAGCACTGAGCTCCTACGAGCAGTACTTC
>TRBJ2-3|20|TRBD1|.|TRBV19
CASQRGTGTGGSRESDTQYF
TGTGCCAGCCAACGTGGGACCGGGACAGGGGGATCCAGGGAATCAGATACGCAGTATTTT
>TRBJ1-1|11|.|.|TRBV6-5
CAIHEGGEEFF
TGTGCCATTCACGAAGGCGGAGAAGAATTCTTT
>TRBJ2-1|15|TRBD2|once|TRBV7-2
CASSPNPAGVGEQFF
TGTGCCAGCAGCCCAAACCCCGCGGGAGTGGGGGAGCAGTTCTTC
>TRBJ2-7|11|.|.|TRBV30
CASKGGYEQYF
TGTGCCTCTAAAGGGGGCTACGAGCAGTACTTC
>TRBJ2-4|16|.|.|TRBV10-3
CAISAGQGSSGGIQYF
TGTGCCATCAGTGCCGGACAGGGATCCTCGGGGGGCATTCAGTACTTC
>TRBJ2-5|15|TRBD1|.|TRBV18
CASSPPRGLVETQYF
TGTGCCAGCTCACCACCAAGGGGGCTGGTGGAGACCCAGTACTTC
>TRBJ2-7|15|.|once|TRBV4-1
CASSQTVVENYEQYF
TGCGCCAGCAGCCAGACGGTCGTGGAGAACTACGAGCAGTACTTC
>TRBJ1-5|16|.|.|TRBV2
CASSEFLGGSNQPQHF
TGTGCCAGCAGTGAATTCCTGGGAGGGAGCAATCAGCCCCAGCATTTT
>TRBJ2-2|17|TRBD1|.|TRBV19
CASSIDPPGGGTGELFF
TGTGCCAGTAGTATAGATCCCCCAGGGGGCGGTACCGGGGAGCTGTTTTTT
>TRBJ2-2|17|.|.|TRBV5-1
CASSLRSSGLNTGELFF
TGCGCCAGCAGCTTGAGGTCCTCGGGGTTGAACACCGGGGAGCTGTTTTTT
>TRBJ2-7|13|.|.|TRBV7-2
CASSLASTYEQYF
TGTGCCAGCAGCTTAGCCAGTACCTACGAGCAGTACTTC
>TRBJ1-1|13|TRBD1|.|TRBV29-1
CSARDRAPLEAFF
TGCAGCGCCCGGGACAGGGCCCCCCTTGAAGCTTTCTTT
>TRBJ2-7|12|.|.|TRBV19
CASSATGYEQYF
TGTGCCAGTAGTGCCACAGGCTACGAGCAGTACTTC
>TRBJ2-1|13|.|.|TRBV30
CAWSRRSYNEQFF
TGTGCCTGGAGTAGGAGGTCCTACAATGAGCAGTTCTTC
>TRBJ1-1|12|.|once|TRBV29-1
CSVDKGATEAFF
TGCAGCGTTGATAAGGGAGCAACTGAAGCTTTCTTT
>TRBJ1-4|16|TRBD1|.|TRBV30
CAWSPVRQGGNEKLFF
TGTGCCTGGAGCCCCGTTCGACAGGGAGGTAATGAAAAACTGTTTTTT
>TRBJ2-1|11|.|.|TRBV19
CASSTQNEQFF
TGTGCCAGTAGTACACAGAATGAGCAGTTCTTC
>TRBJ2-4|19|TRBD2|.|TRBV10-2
CASSEPLAGVREAKNIQYF
TGCGCCAGCAGTGAGCCCCTAGCGGGGGTCCGGGAGGCCAAAAACATTCAGTACTTC
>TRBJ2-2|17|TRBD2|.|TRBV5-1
CASSSTSGAINTGELFF
TGCGCCAGCAGTTCGACTAGCGGAGCCATTAACACCGGGGAGCTGTTTTTT
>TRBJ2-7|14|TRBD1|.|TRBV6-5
CASRDGQGSYEQYF
TGTGCCAGCAGGGACGGACAGGGCTCCTACGAGCAGTACTTC
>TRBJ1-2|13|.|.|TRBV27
CASSSRQYYGYTF
TGTGCCAGCAGTTCCCGACAGTACTATGGCTACACCTTC
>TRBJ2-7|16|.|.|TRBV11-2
CASSFGQRPSPYEQYF
TGTGCCAGCAGCTTCGGTCAGAGGCCCTCTCCCTACGAGCAGTACTTC
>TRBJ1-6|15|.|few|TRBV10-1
CASSVGGAEWSPLHF
TGCGCCAGCAGTGTTGGAGGGGCAGAATGGTCACCCCTCCACTTT
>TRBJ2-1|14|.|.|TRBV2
CASKSGVGYNEQFF
TGTGCCAGCAAGTCGGGGGTAGGTTACAATGAGCAGTTCTTC
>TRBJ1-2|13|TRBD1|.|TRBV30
CAWSGGGTDGYTF
TGTGCCTGGAGTGGAGGGGGCACGGATGGCTACACCTTC
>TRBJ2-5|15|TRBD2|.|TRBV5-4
CASSAGLAGGETQYF
TGTGCCAGCAGCGCGGGACTAGCGGGGGGTGAGACCCAGTACTTC
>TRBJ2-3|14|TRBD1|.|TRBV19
CASTGTGRRDTQYF
TGTGCCAGTACCGGGACAGGGAGACGGGATACGCAGTATTTT
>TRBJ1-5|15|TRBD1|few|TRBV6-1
CASNPMGQVNQPQHF
TGTGCCAGCAACCCCATGGGACAGGTAAATCAGCCCCAGCATTTT
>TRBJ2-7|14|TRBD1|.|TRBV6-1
CASSELQGANEQYF
TGTGCCAGCAGTGAACTACAGGGGGCAAACGAGCAGTACTTC
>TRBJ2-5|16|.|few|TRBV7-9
CSSSPSTNRDRKTQYF
TGTTCCAGCAGCCCCTCTACTAACAGGGATAGGAAGACCCAGTACTTC
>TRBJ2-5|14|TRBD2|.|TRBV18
CASSPPTSVETQYF
TGTGCCAGCTCACCCCCGACTAGCGTGGAGACCCAGTACTTC
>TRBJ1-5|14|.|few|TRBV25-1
CASSEFSLNQPQHF
TGTGCCAGCAGTGAATTTAGCCTAAATCAGCCCCAGCATTTT
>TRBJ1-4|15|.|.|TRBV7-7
CASSLSPQPNEKLFF
TGTGCTAGCAGCTTATCTCCACAACCTAATGAAAAACTGTTTTTT
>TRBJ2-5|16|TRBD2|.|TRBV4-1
CASSPGGLAGRETQYF
TGCGCCAGCAGCCCAGGAGGACTAGCGGGACGAGAGACCCAGTACTTC
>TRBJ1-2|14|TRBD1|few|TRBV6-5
CASTQGGNFYGYTF
TGTGCCAGCACGCAAGGGGGCAACTTCTATGGCTACACCTTC
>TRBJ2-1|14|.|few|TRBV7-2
CASSLSDIHNEQFF
TGTGCCAGCAGCTTATCCGACATCCACAATGAGCAGTTCTTC
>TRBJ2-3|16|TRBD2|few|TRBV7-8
CASSLVLAGSADTQYF
TGTGCCAGCAGCTTAGTGCTAGCGGGGAGTGCAGATACGCAGTATTTT
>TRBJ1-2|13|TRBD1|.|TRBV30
CACLPGTGPGYTF
TGTGCCTGTCTCCCCGGGACAGGGCCTGGCTACACCTTC
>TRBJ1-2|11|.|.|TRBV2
CARQELIGYTF
TGTGCCAGACAGGAGTTAATTGGCTACACCTTC
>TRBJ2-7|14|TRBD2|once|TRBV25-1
CASSEGSGGYEQYF
TGTGCCAGCAGTGAAGGAAGCGGGGGGTACGAGCAGTACTTC
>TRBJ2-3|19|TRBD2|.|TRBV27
CASSTRLAGGPGLTDTQYF
TGTGCCAGCAGTACCCGACTAGCGGGAGGGCCTGGGTTGACAGATACGCAGTATTTT
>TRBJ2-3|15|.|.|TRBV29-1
CSVEREAGGRDTQYF
TGCAGCGTTGAACGGGAGGCAGGGGGCAGAGATACGCAGTATTTT
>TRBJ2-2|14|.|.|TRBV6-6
CASSYQGSTGELFF
TGTGCCAGCAGTTACCAGGGGAGCACCGGGGAGCTGTTTTTT
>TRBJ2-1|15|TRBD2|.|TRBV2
CASSERGRAGDEQFF
TGTGCCAGCAGTGAACGGGGGAGGGCCGGCGATGAGCAGTTCTTC
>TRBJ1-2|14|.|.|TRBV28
CASSPGSKNYGYTF
TGTGCCAGCAGTCCAGGGTCCAAAAACTATGGCTACACCTTC
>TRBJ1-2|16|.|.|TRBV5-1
CASSLEGAAANYGYTF
TGCGCCAGCAGCTTGGAAGGGGCGGCAGCTAACTATGGCTACACCTTC
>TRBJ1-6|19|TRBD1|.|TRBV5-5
CASSPPGQGAWVYNSPLHF
TGTGCCAGCAGCCCCCCGGGGCAGGGGGCTTGGGTGTATAATTCACCCCTCCACTTT
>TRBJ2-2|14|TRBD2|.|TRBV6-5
CASSFSGGSGELFF
TGTGCCAGCAGTTTTAGCGGGGGTAGCGGGGAGCTGTTTTTT
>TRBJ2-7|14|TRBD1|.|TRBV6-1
CASSVQGGSYEQYF
TGTGCCAGCAGTGTACAGGGGGGTTCCTACGAGCAGTACTTC